This T cell receptor (beta chain) was identified in a study of low-dose radiotherapy and immunotherapy resistance in tumors. With TRAV- and TRBV-specific primers, first-strand cDNA was made, covering the alpha and beta chains. The TCRs were subjected to amplification over approximately 20 PCR cycles employing a constant-region primer in conjunction with a V-primer adapter. TCRdb re-derived calls from the reads in MiXCR, one entry per CDR3 protein. The data hold around 36,000 distinct CDR3 sequences, with about 28% observed a single time. Looked up from germline, CDR1 is MNHNS and CDR2 is SASEGT. CDR3 size: 12 residues. The V and J ends lost 4 bases and 2 bases respectively, with 6 bases between them. Described time point: before trial treatment.

The sequenced sample was PBMCs, obtained before treatment. The TCR comes from a male donor with gallbladder cancer. The V gene is TRBV6-1, the J gene TRBJ2-7; D gene uncertain. The CDR3 DNA is TGTGCCAGCAGTGGCGTACCCTACGAGCAGTACTTC. It specifies CASSGVPYEQYF.